Listed below are T cell receptor beta chains from one sample, sequenced in a study of T cells after yellow fever vaccination. TCRdb re-called the 5' RACE reads with MiXCR, one entry per CDR3 protein. This table holds about 300,000 distinct CDR3 sequences, approximately 7% found once. The specimen comprised PBMCs, sampled roughly 46 days after the first yellow fever vaccination. These TCRs come from a man aged 18 to 35 who received the YFV17D yellow fever vaccine. Both conserved end residues are part of each CDR3. D genes are given only for firm matches. The size entry is marked missing in some rows and otherwise reads once, few, many or a size class.

J: TRBJ1-2
V: TRBV4-1
D: -
size: many
CDR3: CASSQDSGPYGYTF
DNA: TGCGCCAGCAGCCAAGATTCAGGACCGTACGGCTACACCTTC

J: TRBJ2-5
V: TRBV4-2
D: -
size: -
CDR3: CARSQDPRGPKETQYF
DNA: TGTGCCAGAAGCCAAGATCCCCGGGGGCCGAAAGAGACCCAGTACTTC

J: TRBJ2-5
V: TRBV7-8
D: TRBD1
size: -
CDR3: CASRDPGQGETQYF
DNA: TGTGCCAGCAGAGACCCGGGACAGGGAGAGACCCAGTACTTC

J: TRBJ1-5
V: TRBV7-8
D: -
size: few
CDR3: CASSLSRSMGGQPQHF
DNA: TGTGCCAGCAGCTTATCCCGATCTATGGGGGGGCAGCCCCAGCATTTT

J: TRBJ2-1
V: TRBV4-1
D: -
size: few
CDR3: CASSQVNSPEQFF
DNA: TGCGCCAGCAGCCAAGTGAATAGCCCCGAGCAGTTCTTC

J: TRBJ2-3
V: TRBV12-3/TRBV12-4
D: -
size: few
CDR3: CASSPFSGGTDTQYF
DNA: TGTGCCAGCAGTCCCTTTAGTGGGGGCACAGATACGCAGTATTTT

J: TRBJ2-7
V: TRBV7-6
D: TRBD2
size: many
CDR3: CASSSSLSGDSYEQYF
DNA: TGTGCCAGCAGCTCCTCCCTTAGCGGGGACTCCTACGAGCAGTACTTC

J: TRBJ2-6
V: TRBV5-1
D: -
size: few
CDR3: CASSLAASGANVLTF
DNA: TGCGCCAGCAGCTTGGCGGCCTCTGGGGCCAACGTCCTGACTTTC

J: TRBJ2-6
V: TRBV19
D: -
size: few
CDR3: CASSIMGLSGANVLTF
DNA: TGTGCCAGTAGTATAATGGGATTATCTGGGGCCAACGTCCTGACTTTC

J: TRBJ2-3
V: TRBV12-3/TRBV12-4
D: TRBD2
size: -
CDR3: CASSSLAGGPNTQYF
DNA: TGTGCCAGCAGTTCGCTAGCGGGGGGGCCTAATACGCAGTATTTT

J: TRBJ2-3
V: TRBV7-2
D: -
size: many
CDR3: CASSLAAPGAGTDTQYF
DNA: TGTGCCAGCAGCTTAGCGGCGCCGGGTGCGGGCACAGATACGCAGTATTTT

J: TRBJ2-3
V: TRBV6-1
D: -
size: -
CDR3: CATKGQGFSTDTQYF
DNA: TGTGCCACAAAGGGGCAGGGGTTTAGCACAGATACGCAGTATTTT

J: TRBJ1-6
V: TRBV7-2
D: -
size: -
CDR3: CASSFSAGSGSPLHF
DNA: TGTGCCAGCAGCTTTAGCGCCGGGTCCGGTTCACCCCTCCACTTT

J: TRBJ1-1
V: TRBV30
D: -
size: few
CDR3: CARSRDIMNTEAFF
DNA: TGTGCCCGGTCCCGGGACATTATGAACACTGAAGCTTTCTTT

J: TRBJ2-7
V: TRBV7-9
D: TRBD2
size: few
CDR3: CASSWEGLGPTGEQYF
DNA: TGTGCCAGCAGCTGGGAGGGCTTAGGACCCACGGGAGAGCAGTACTTC

J: TRBJ1-5
V: TRBV7-9
D: TRBD1
size: few
CDR3: CASSLPGDSRGQPQHF
DNA: TGTGCCAGCAGCCTCCCGGGGGACAGCCGTGGGCAGCCCCAGCATTTT

J: TRBJ2-2
V: TRBV9
D: -
size: -
CDR3: CASSRGRVWTGELFF
DNA: TGTGCCAGCAGCCGGGGGCGGGTGTGGACCGGGGAGCTGTTTTTT

J: TRBJ1-1
V: TRBV5-1
D: -
size: few
CDR3: CASSKLEQGLTNTEAFF
DNA: TGCGCCAGCAGCAAGCTAGAGCAAGGTTTAACGAACACTGAAGCTTTCTTT

J: TRBJ2-1
V: TRBV5-8
D: -
size: -
CDR3: CASSFFRGNSYNEQFF
DNA: TGTGCCAGCAGCTTTTTCCGGGGGAATTCCTACAATGAGCAGTTCTTC

J: TRBJ1-2
V: TRBV7-2
D: -
size: many
CDR3: CASSLGGGNYGYTF
DNA: TGTGCCAGCAGCTTAGGTGGAGGGAACTATGGCTACACCTTC

J: TRBJ2-4
V: TRBV6-2/TRBV6-3
D: -
size: -
CDR3: CASSKLASGNIQYF
DNA: TGTGCCAGCAGTAAGCTAGCTTCGGGAAACATTCAGTACTTC

J: TRBJ2-7
V: TRBV5-6
D: TRBD1
size: few
CDR3: CASSLRRGRRWTYEQYF
DNA: TGTGCCAGCAGCTTACGCAGGGGGCGAAGGTGGACCTACGAGCAGTACTTC

J: TRBJ2-5
V: TRBV27
D: -
size: many
CDR3: CASSLYGSQETQYF
DNA: TGTGCCAGCAGTTTATATGGCAGCCAAGAGACCCAGTACTTC

J: TRBJ2-3
V: TRBV7-2
D: -
size: -
CDR3: CASSLNGHPDPDTQYF
DNA: TGTGCCAGCAGCTTAAATGGGCATCCCGACCCCGATACGCAGTATTTT

J: TRBJ2-3
V: TRBV30
D: TRBD2
size: -
CDR3: CAWSVGLAGFTDTQYF
DNA: TGTGCCTGGAGTGTCGGTCTAGCGGGGTTCACAGATACGCAGTATTTT